The rows below give T cell receptor beta chains drawn from one sample of a study of identical twins. TCRdb analysed the 5' RACE reads with MiXCR anew, one entry per CDR3 protein. This sample yields under 900,000 distinct CDR3 sequences, of which about 18% are seen a single time; roughly 14% belongs to the top ten. These data were also reused for a study on T cells expressing NK-cell markers.

The specimen was PBMCs. These receptors all come from a woman between 18 and 29 years old in good health. Each CDR3 is given with its conserved first and last residue. D genes are given only for firm matches. A row's size may be missing; if present it is once, few, many or a size class.

d_call	j_call	cdr3_length	v_call	clone_size	cdr3_nt	cdr3_aa
-	TRBJ2-3	14	TRBV7-6	-	TGTGCCAGCAGCTTATTAGCGGCCACAGATACGCAGTATTTT	CASSLLAATDTQYF
-	TRBJ2-7	15	TRBV7-2	-	TGTGCCAGCAGCTTAGAGGCCTCTCCACTCTACGAGCAGTACTTC	CASSLEASPLYEQYF
-	TRBJ2-1	13	TRBV19	-	TGTGCCAGTAGTATTGGCGACTACAATGAGCAGTTCTTC	CASSIGDYNEQFF
TRBD2	TRBJ2-1	19	TRBV5-1	many	TGCGCCAGCAGCCGCGGGACTAGCGGGGGAGGGGGCCCTAGAGATGAGCAGTTCTTC	CASSRGTSGGGGPRDEQFF
TRBD1	TRBJ1-6	15	TRBV12-3/TRBV12-4	many	TGTGCCAGCAGTCCCCGGGACAGGGGTAATTCACCCCTCCACTTT	CASSPRDRGNSPLHF
-	TRBJ1-4	15	TRBV12-3/TRBV12-4	many	TGTGCCAGCAGTGGGGGGGGCAGGGGAAAGGAAAAACTGTTTTTT	CASSGGGRGKEKLFF
TRBD2	TRBJ2-7	15	TRBV10-3	-	TGTGCCATCAGTGAGTTGAGCGGGGGGGCCCTCGAGCAGTACTTC	CAISELSGGALEQYF
-	TRBJ1-1	13	TRBV10-3	-	TGTGCCATCAGTGAGGGACCCACTCTGGCAGCTTTCTTT	CAISEGPTLAAFF
-	TRBJ2-1	14	TRBV24-1	few	TGTGCCACCAGTGACCGGGGGCCTGCCAATGAGCAGTTCTTC	CATSDRGPANEQFF
-	TRBJ1-2	14	TRBV15	once	TGTGCCACCAGCAGAGATAAGGCTGATTATGGCTACACCTTC	CATSRDKADYGYTF
-	TRBJ2-7	14	TRBV10-3	-	TGTGCCATCAGAGGCGAGACGGGCTCCTACGAGCAGTACTTC	CAIRGETGSYEQYF
-	TRBJ2-2	16	TRBV12-3/TRBV12-4	few	TGTGCCAGCACCACTCAAGGGGCCCCCCGTTCGGGGGAGCTGTTTTTT	CASTTQGAPRSGELFF
TRBD2	TRBJ2-5	13	TRBV20-1	few	TGCAGTGCTAGGGGACTAGCGGAGGAGGCCCAGTACTTC	CSARGLAEEAQYF
TRBD1	TRBJ2-1	15	TRBV7-3	few	TGTGCCAGCAGCCCACAGGGGCGCTCCTACAATGAGCAGTTCTTC	CASSPQGRSYNEQFF
-	TRBJ2-2	13	TRBV6-5	many	TGTGCCAGCAGTTACTCGAACACCGGGGAGCTGTTTTTT	CASSYSNTGELFF
-	TRBJ2-5	13	TRBV20-1	-	TGCAGTGCTAGAGAGTGGGTGTCAGAGACCCAGTACTTC	CSAREWVSETQYF
-	TRBJ1-6	14	TRBV5-5	-	TGTGCCAGCAGCTTGCTACAGTCTGATTCACCCCTCCACTTT	CASSLLQSDSPLHF
TRBD2	TRBJ2-1	19	TRBV11-1	-	TGTGCCAGCAGCTTAGCCACCGGGACTAGCGGGGGTCGAGGCAATGAGCAGTTCTTC	CASSLATGTSGGRGNEQFF
-	TRBJ2-3	14	TRBV9	few	TGTGCCAGCAGCGCCCGACAGGTCACAGATACGCAGTATTTT	CASSARQVTDTQYF
-	TRBJ2-7	14	TRBV12-3/TRBV12-4	many	TGTGCCAGCAGTTTTAGGCTAGGGATCTACGAGCAGTACTTC	CASSFRLGIYEQYF
TRBD1	TRBJ2-1	18	TRBV6-1	-	TGTGCCAGCTCCGTCCAACGTCAGGGGGCCGGAGCCTACAATGAGCAGTTCTTC	CASSVQRQGAGAYNEQFF
-	TRBJ2-1	15	TRBV20-1	few	TGCAGTGCTAGACCTCTAGCGAGCACCTACAATGAGCAGTTCTTC	CSARPLASTYNEQFF
-	TRBJ2-1	13	TRBV20-1	few	TGCAGTGCTCGGGACCACTCCTACAATGAGCAGTTCTTC	CSARDHSYNEQFF
-	TRBJ2-2	13	TRBV5-1	many	TGCGCCAGCAGCTTGGAGGCGACCGGGGAGCTGTTTTTT	CASSLEATGELFF
TRBD1	TRBJ1-2	13	TRBV5-8	few	TGTGCCAGCAGCTGGACAGGGGCTGGGGGCTACACCTTC	CASSWTGAGGYTF
TRBD2	TRBJ2-7	15	TRBV6-5	few	TGTGCCAGCAATTTAGCGGGGGGGGGAGTAAACGAGCAGTACTTC	CASNLAGGGVNEQYF
-	TRBJ2-1	14	TRBV5-1	-	TGCGCCAGCAGCTTGGGACACCTCTACAATGAGCAGTTCTTC	CASSLGHLYNEQFF
-	TRBJ2-7	15	TRBV7-2	few	TGTGCCAGCAGCTTAGGCGCGGCTACTACCTACGAGCAGTACTTC	CASSLGAATTYEQYF
-	TRBJ1-5	15	TRBV6-1	-	TGTGCCAGCAGTGAAAATCAGGTCTTCAATCAGCCCCAGCATTTT	CASSENQVFNQPQHF
-	TRBJ2-7	16	TRBV15	-	TGTGCCACCAGCAGGGGAAGGACGGGGAGCTCCTACGAGCAGTACTTC	CATSRGRTGSSYEQYF
-	TRBJ2-7	12	TRBV9	few	TGTGCCAGCCCCCGGGATCCCTACGAGCAGTACTTC	CASPRDPYEQYF
TRBD1	TRBJ2-1	15	TRBV20-1	few	TGCAGTGCTAGGGCTCCGGGACAGGGCGAAAATGAGCAGTTCTTC	CSARAPGQGENEQFF
-	TRBJ2-7	11	TRBV5-1	few	TGCGCCAGCAGCTTGACGACTGAGCAGTACTTC	CASSLTTEQYF
-	TRBJ2-7	14	TRBV12-3/TRBV12-4	-	TGTGCCAGCAGCCCCCGGGACCTAGCCTACGAGCAGTACTTC	CASSPRDLAYEQYF
-	TRBJ2-1	12	TRBV5-1	-	TGCGCCAGCGGGGGAAACTACAATGAGCAGTTCTTC	CASGGNYNEQFF
-	TRBJ2-3	17	TRBV5-5	-	TGTGCCAGCAGCTTGGTACCAGTGGCGGGGCTCACAGATACGCAGTATTTT	CASSLVPVAGLTDTQYF
TRBD2	TRBJ2-3	15	TRBV29-1	-	TGCAGCGTTGAAGGAGGAGCGGGAGGCACAGATACGCAGTATTTT	CSVEGGAGGTDTQYF
TRBD2	TRBJ2-1	15	TRBV5-1	few	TGCGCCAGCAGCTTGATGGGCGCTAGCGGGGGTGAGCAGTTCTTC	CASSLMGASGGEQFF
-	TRBJ1-1	14	TRBV9	few	TGTGCCAGCAGCGTAGGAGGGGCTGTCACTGAAGCTTTCTTT	CASSVGGAVTEAFF
-	TRBJ2-5	12	TRBV2	-	TGTGCCAGCATAGCTAGACGGGAGACCCAGTACTTC	CASIARRETQYF
-	TRBJ2-1	13	TRBV4-1	few	TGCGCCAGCAGCCCTCAACAGGCCAATGAGCAGTTCTTC	CASSPQQANEQFF
TRBD1	TRBJ1-4	15	TRBV20-1	few	TGCAGTGCTAGAGAACCCGGGACAGGGAATGAAAAACTGTTTTTT	CSAREPGTGNEKLFF
TRBD2	TRBJ2-1	14	TRBV25-1	-	TGTGCCAGCAGATCACTAGCGGGAGATGGTGAGCAGTTCTTC	CASRSLAGDGEQFF
-	TRBJ2-1	17	TRBV18	few	TGTGCCAGCTCACCACCGGCCTATTTGACGGCCTCGGATGAGCAGTTCTTC	CASSPPAYLTASDEQFF
TRBD2	TRBJ2-7	16	TRBV5-6	few	TGTGCCAGCACCTCCCGCCCCACTAGCGTGGCCTACGAGCAGTACTTC	CASTSRPTSVAYEQYF
-	TRBJ1-6	17	TRBV6-5	many	TGTGCCAGCAGTCCCCTTCCCGGGAGCTCCTATAATTCACCCCTCCACTTT	CASSPLPGSSYNSPLHF
-	TRBJ2-3	14	TRBV2	-	TGTGCCAGCAGTGGATCAGGACACGGCGCTACGCAGTATTTT	CASSGSGHGATQYF
TRBD2	TRBJ2-1	16	TRBV5-1	-	TGCGCCAGCAGCAACGGACTAGCGGGGGTAATAGTTGAGCAGTTCTTC	CASSNGLAGVIVEQFF
-	TRBJ1-6	13	TRBV4-1	many	TGCGCCAGCAGCCAAGATCGGAATTCACCCCTCCACTTT	CASSQDRNSPLHF
-	TRBJ1-3	14	TRBV20-1	-	TGCAGTGCGGGAGACGGTGCGAGGGGAAACACCATATATTTT	CSAGDGARGNTIYF
TRBD1	TRBJ1-1	13	TRBV6-2/TRBV6-3	few	TGTGCCAGCAGACCAACAGGGGCGCGATGGGCTTTCTTT	CASRPTGARWAFF
-	TRBJ1-1	15	TRBV12-3/TRBV12-4	many	TGTGCCAGCAGTTTTTCTGGGCCGGAAGGGTGGGAAGCTTTCTTT	CASSFSGPEGWEAFF
-	TRBJ2-5	13	TRBV6-6	-	TGTGCCAGCAGTCGACAGCCGGGGGAGACCCAGTACTTC	CASSRQPGETQYF